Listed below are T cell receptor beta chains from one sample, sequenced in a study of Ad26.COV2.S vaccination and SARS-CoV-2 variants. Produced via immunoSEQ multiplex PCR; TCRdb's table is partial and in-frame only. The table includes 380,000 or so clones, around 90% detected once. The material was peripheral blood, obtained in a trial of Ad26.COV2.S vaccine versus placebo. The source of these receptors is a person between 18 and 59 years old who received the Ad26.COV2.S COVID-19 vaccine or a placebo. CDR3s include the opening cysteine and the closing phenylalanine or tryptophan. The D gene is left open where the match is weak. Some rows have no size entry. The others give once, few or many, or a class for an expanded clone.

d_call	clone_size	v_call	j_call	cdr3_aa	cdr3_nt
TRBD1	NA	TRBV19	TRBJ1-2	CASTTGGQGRIYGYTF	TGTGCCAGTACCACCGGAGGACAGGGGAGGATCTATGGCTACACCTTC
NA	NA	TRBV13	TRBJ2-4	CASSLSMSDSNF	TGTGCCAGCAGCCTAAGTATGTCCGATAGTAACTTC
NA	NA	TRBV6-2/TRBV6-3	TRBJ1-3	CASSQRAAPRTGNTIYF	TGTGCCAGCAGTCAAAGGGCCGCTCCCAGGACCGGAAACACCATATATTTT
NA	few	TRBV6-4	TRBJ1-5	CASSESDAGNQPQHF	TGTGCCAGCAGTGAATCGGACGCTGGCAATCAGCCCCAGCATTTT
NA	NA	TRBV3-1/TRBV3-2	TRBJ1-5	CASSQGRGFGQPQHF	TGTGCCAGCAGCCAAGGACGAGGGTTTGGTCAGCCCCAGCATTTT
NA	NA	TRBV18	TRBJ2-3	CASSPSTRAGLDTQYF	TGTGCCAGCTCACCATCGACCAGGGCAGGGTTAGATACGCAGTATTTT
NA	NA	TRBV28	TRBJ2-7	CASILSGARHEQYF	TGTGCCAGCATTCTCTCTGGGGCCAGACACGAGCAGTACTTC
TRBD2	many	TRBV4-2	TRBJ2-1	CASSQDITSGGQWLSNEQFF	TGTGCCAGCAGCCAAGATATTACTAGCGGGGGACAGTGGCTGTCCAATGAGCAGTTCTTC
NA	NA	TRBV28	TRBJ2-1	CASRISRPNEQFF	TGTGCCAGCAGGATAAGCAGACCCAATGAGCAGTTCTTC
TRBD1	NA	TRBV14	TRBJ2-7	CASSHRTGSYEQYF	TGTGCCAGCAGCCACCGGACAGGGAGCTACGAGCAGTACTTC
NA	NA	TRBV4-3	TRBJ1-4	CASSQGIRGINEKLFF	TGCGCCAGCAGCCAAGGGATCCGGGGAATTAATGAAAAACTGTTTTTT
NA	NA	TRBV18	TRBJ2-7	CASSPKGRGDRLYEQYF	TGTGCCAGCTCCCCTAAAGGCCGCGGGGACAGACTCTACGAGCAGTACTTC
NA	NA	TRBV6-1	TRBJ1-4	CASSENRAANEKLFF	TGTGCCAGCAGTGAAAACCGGGCCGCTAATGAAAAACTGTTTTTT
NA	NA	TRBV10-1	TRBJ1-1	CASRVGTEAFF	TGCGCCAGCAGGGTCGGCACTGAAGCTTTCTTT
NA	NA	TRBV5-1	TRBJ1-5	CASSPRAGGINQPQHF	TGCGCCAGCAGCCCCCGTGCGGGGGGTATCAATCAGCCCCAGCATTTT
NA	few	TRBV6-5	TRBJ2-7	CASSLATVTYEQYF	TGTGCCAGCAGTTTAGCGACAGTCACCTACGAGCAGTACTTC
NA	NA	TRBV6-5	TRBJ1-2	CASTPGLNYGYTF	TGTGCCAGCACCCCAGGACTTAACTATGGCTACACCTTC
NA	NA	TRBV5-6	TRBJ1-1	CASSLNTEAFF	TGTGCCAGCAGCCTGAACACTGAAGCTTTCTTT
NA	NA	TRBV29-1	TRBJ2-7	CSVVEGPSFGQYF	TGCAGCGTTGTGGAGGGGCCGTCTTTCGGGCAGTACTTC
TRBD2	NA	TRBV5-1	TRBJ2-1	CASSGSSGSSEQFF	TGCGCCAGCAGCGGTAGTAGCGGGAGTAGTGAGCAGTTCTTC
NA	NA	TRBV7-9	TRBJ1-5	CASSLWGTEPQHF	TGTGCCAGCAGTTTATGGGGCACGGAGCCCCAGCATTTT
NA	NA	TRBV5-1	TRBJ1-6	CASSLGGALSSYNSPLHF	TGCGCCAGCAGCTTGGGGGGAGCCCTGAGCTCCTATAATTCACCCCTCCACTTT
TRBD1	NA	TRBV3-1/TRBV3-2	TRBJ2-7	CASSPRDSDSYEQYF	TGTGCCAGCAGCCCCCGGGACAGTGACTCCTACGAGCAGTACTTC
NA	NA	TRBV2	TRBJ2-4	CASSEARIGYF	TGTGCCAGCAGTGAAGCGCGGATAGGCTACTTC
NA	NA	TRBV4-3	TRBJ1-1	CASSQGGTGNTEAFF	TGCGCCAGCAGCCAAGGCGGGACGGGGAACACTGAAGCTTTCTTT
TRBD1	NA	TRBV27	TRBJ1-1	CASGDRGTEAFF	TGTGCCAGCGGGGACAGGGGGACTGAAGCTTTCTTT
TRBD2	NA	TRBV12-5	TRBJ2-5	CASGLGVREGQETQYF	TGTGCTAGTGGTTTGGGGGTGCGGGAGGGCCAAGAGACCCAGTACTTC
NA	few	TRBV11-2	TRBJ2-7	CASRSDLQTIYEQYF	TGTGCCAGCAGGTCAGACCTGCAGACTATCTACGAGCAGTACTTC
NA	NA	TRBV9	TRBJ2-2	CASSVEVANTGELFF	TGTGCCAGCAGCGTAGAAGTCGCGAACACCGGGGAGCTGTTTTTT
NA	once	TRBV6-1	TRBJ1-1	CASSGFKGHLRRNTEAFF	TGTGCCAGCAGTGGTTTTAAAGGACACCTAAGGCGGAACACTGAAGCTTTCTTT
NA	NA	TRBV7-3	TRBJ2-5	CASSLDRQETQYF	TGTGCCAGCAGCTTAGACAGACAAGAGACCCAGTACTTC
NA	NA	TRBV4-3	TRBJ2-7	CASSLQVGPTYEQYF	TGCGCCAGCAGCCTACAGGTGGGGCCGACCTACGAGCAGTACTTC
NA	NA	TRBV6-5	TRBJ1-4	CASSYRTGGEKLFF	TGTGCCAGCAGTTACCGCACGGGGGGGGAAAAACTGTTTTTT
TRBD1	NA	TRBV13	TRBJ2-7	CASSPARGLYEQYF	TGTGCCAGCAGCCCCGCCAGGGGGCTCTACGAGCAGTACTTC
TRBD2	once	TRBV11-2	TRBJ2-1	CASSPSGRKYNEQFF	TGTGCCAGCAGCCCTAGCGGAAGAAAGTACAATGAGCAGTTCTTC
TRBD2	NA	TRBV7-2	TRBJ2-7	CASSPSSGDEQYF	TGTGCCAGCAGCCCCTCTAGCGGGGACGAGCAGTACTTC
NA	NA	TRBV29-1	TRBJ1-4	CSVEGQEFEKLFF	TGCAGCGTTGAAGGACAGGAGTTCGAAAAACTGTTTTTT
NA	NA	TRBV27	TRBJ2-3	CASRVGNTDTQYF	TGTGCCAGCAGAGTAGGAAACACAGATACGCAGTATTTT
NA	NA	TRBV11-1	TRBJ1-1	CASTQEPTEAFF	TGTGCCTCAACCCAGGAACCGACTGAAGCTTTCTTT
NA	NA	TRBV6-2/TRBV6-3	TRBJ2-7	CASSYSLGGDEQYF	TGTGCCAGCAGTTACTCGCTAGGCGGGGACGAGCAGTACTTC
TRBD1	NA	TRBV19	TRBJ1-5	CASSRSVGGTADQPQHF	TGTGCCAGTAGCCGCTCCGTGGGGGGGACAGCCGATCAGCCCCAGCATTTT
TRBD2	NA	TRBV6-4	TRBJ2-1	CASSLGLADEQFF	TGTGCCAGCAGCTTAGGACTAGCCGATGAGCAGTTCTTC
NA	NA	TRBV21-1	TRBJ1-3	CASSKVDFSRIGNTIYF	TGTGCCAGCAGCAAAGTTGACTTCTCCCGCATTGGAAACACCATATATTTT
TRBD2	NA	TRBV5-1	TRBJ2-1	CASSRRAAGESNEQFF	TGCGCCAGCAGCCGTCGAGCGGCGGGAGAGAGCAATGAGCAGTTCTTC
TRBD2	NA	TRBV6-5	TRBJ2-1	CASRAGLAGVDEQFF	TGTGCCAGCAGAGCGGGACTAGCGGGAGTTGATGAGCAGTTCTTC
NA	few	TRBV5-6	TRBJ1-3	CASSFETTGNTIYF	TGTGCCAGCAGCTTCGAGACAACCGGAAACACCATATATTTT
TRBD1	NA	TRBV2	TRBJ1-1	CASSDRGGTEAFF	TGTGCCAGCAGCGACAGGGGGGGCACTGAAGCTTTCTTT
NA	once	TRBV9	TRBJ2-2	CASSEGTGELFF	TGTGCCAGCAGCGAAGGTACCGGGGAGCTGTTTTTT
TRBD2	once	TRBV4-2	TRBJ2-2	CASSQAGRGGLAGELFF	TGTGCCAGCAGCCAAGCCGGGCGGGGGGGCCTCGCCGGGGAGCTGTTTTTT
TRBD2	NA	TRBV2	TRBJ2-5	CASSVWSREGQETQYF	TGTGCCAGCAGTGTGTGGTCGCGGGAGGGCCAAGAGACCCAGTACTTC
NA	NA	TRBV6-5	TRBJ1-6	CASRRTDNSPLHF	TGTGCCAGCAGAAGGACAGATAATTCACCCCTCCACTTT